The rows below give T cell receptor beta chains drawn from one sample of a study of shared clonotypes between healthy human individuals. This table comes from immunoSEQ multiplex PCR, and its TCRdb copy is limited to in-frame clones, with some not included. The table has 450,000 to 500,000 clones, 70% to 80% seen once. Sequencing input: PBMCs. These receptors came from a woman between 40 and 55 years old in good health. Some clones in this sample may be carry-over from other donors' samples. Both conserved end residues are part of each CDR3. Fields, in order: V gene, clone size, D gene, J gene, CDR3 protein, CDR3 DNA. D genes are given only for firm matches. Clone size is stated in some rows and not others, as once, few, many or a class when expanded.

TRBV28	.	TRBD1	TRBJ1-1	CASSLRRDRGVNTEAFF	TGTGCCAGCAGTCTCCGCCGGGACAGGGGCGTGAACACTGAAGCTTTCTTT
TRBV7-2	.	.	TRBJ2-7	CASSLTWGVAYF	TGTGCCAGCAGCTTAACCTGGGGGGTGGCGTACTTC
TRBV7-3	.	TRBD2	TRBJ2-1	CASSRTSGSSYNEQFF	TGTGCCAGCAGCCGTACTAGCGGGAGCTCCTACAATGAGCAGTTCTTC
TRBV10-3	.	.	TRBJ1-1	CAIGGDVTEAFF	TGTGCCATCGGTGGGGACGTCACTGAAGCTTTCTTT
TRBV30	once	TRBD1	TRBJ1-2	CAWTSRGARYGYTF	TGTGCCTGGACCTCCAGGGGGGCCAGATATGGCTACACCTTC
TRBV5-4	.	.	TRBJ2-3	CASSADSEDTQYF	TGTGCCAGCAGCGCAGACAGTGAGGATACGCAGTATTTT
TRBV28	.	.	TRBJ2-1	CASSKTTSYNEQFF	TGTGCCAGCAGTAAAACAACATCCTACAATGAGCAGTTCTTC
TRBV27	.	TRBD2	TRBJ2-7	CASSSLAGAEQYF	TGTGCCAGCAGTTCCTTAGCGGGAGCCGAGCAGTACTTC
TRBV5-1	.	.	TRBJ2-5	CASRVGVGETQYF	TGCGCCAGCAGGGTGGGAGTGGGTGAGACCCAGTACTTC
TRBV11-3	.	.	TRBJ2-3	CASSLGEGGSTDTQYF	TGTGCCAGCAGCCTTGGGGAAGGGGGGAGCACAGATACGCAGTATTTT
TRBV7-2	.	.	TRBJ2-7	CASSLVTYSYEQYF	TGTGCCAGCAGCTTAGTTACTTACTCCTACGAGCAGTACTTC
TRBV30	few	.	TRBJ2-7	CAWSPTGLDTVF	TGTGCCTGGAGCCCCACAGGCCTAGATACCGTCTTC